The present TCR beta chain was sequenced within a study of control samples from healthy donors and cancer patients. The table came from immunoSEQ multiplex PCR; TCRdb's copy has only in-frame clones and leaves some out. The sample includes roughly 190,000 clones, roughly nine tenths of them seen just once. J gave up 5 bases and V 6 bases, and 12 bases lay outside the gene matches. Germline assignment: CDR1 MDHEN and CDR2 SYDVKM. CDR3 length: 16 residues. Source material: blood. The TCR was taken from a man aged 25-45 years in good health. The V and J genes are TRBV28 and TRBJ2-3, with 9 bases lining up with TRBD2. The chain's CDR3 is CASSPVGGGARDTQYF. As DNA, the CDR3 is TGTGCCAGCAGCCCGGTGGGCGGGGGGGCCAGAGATACGCAGTATTTT.